A selection of T cell receptor beta chains follows, all from one sample in a study of post-analysis software for immune sequencing data. TCRdb independently ran MiXCR on the PCR reads; one entry per CDR3 protein. The sample lists some 700,000 distinct CDR3 sequences, approximately 59% occurring once. The sequenced material came from blood. The source is a girl aged 2 to 10 with multiple sclerosis. Both conserved end residues are part of each CDR3. The order of the fields is clone size, V gene, D gene, J gene, CDR3 DNA, CDR3 protein. The D gene is left open where the match is weak. Not every row has a clone size; where given, it reads once, few, many or a size class.

clone_size: .; v_call: TRBV20-1; d_call: .; j_call: TRBJ2-1; cdr3_nt: TGCAGTGCTAGATCCCCCGGGGGCGATGAGCAGTTCTTC; cdr3_aa: CSARSPGGDEQFF
clone_size: .; v_call: TRBV6-5; d_call: .; j_call: TRBJ1-5; cdr3_nt: TGTGCCAGCAGCCCCAGGATGGGTCAGAATCAGCCCCAGCATTTT; cdr3_aa: CASSPRMGQNQPQHF
clone_size: .; v_call: TRBV20-1; d_call: .; j_call: TRBJ2-7; cdr3_nt: TGCAGTGGGAGAAGTCTCTACGAGCAGTACTTC; cdr3_aa: CSGRSLYEQYF
clone_size: .; v_call: TRBV7-6; d_call: TRBD2; j_call: TRBJ2-1; cdr3_nt: TGTGCCAGCAGCTGGGGGACTAGCGGGAGGCTGGAGCAGTTCTTC; cdr3_aa: CASSWGTSGRLEQFF
clone_size: .; v_call: TRBV12-3/TRBV12-4; d_call: TRBD2; j_call: TRBJ2-5; cdr3_nt: TGTGCCAGCAGTTTAGTAGCGGGAGATGAGACCCAGTACTTC; cdr3_aa: CASSLVAGDETQYF
clone_size: .; v_call: TRBV27; d_call: .; j_call: TRBJ1-4; cdr3_nt: TGTGCCAGTATGCTATGGGCCCGCTCAACTAATGAAAAACTGTTTTTT; cdr3_aa: CASMLWARSTNEKLFF
clone_size: .; v_call: TRBV12-3/TRBV12-4; d_call: .; j_call: TRBJ2-6; cdr3_nt: TGTGCCAGCAGTTTAGTACCTGGGGCCAACGTCCGGACTTTC; cdr3_aa: CASSLVPGANVRTF
clone_size: .; v_call: TRBV29-1; d_call: .; j_call: TRBJ1-2; cdr3_nt: TGCAGCGCCCCCATGGCTGGTACAGTATGGGGCTACACCTTC; cdr3_aa: CSAPMAGTVWGYTF
clone_size: once; v_call: TRBV29-1; d_call: TRBD2; j_call: TRBJ2-1; cdr3_nt: TGCAGCGTTGAAGGGCGACTAGCGAGCTACAATGAGCAGTTCTTC; cdr3_aa: CSVEGRLASYNEQFF
clone_size: .; v_call: TRBV9; d_call: TRBD2; j_call: TRBJ2-3; cdr3_nt: TGTGCCAGCAGCGTAGTAGGACTAGCGGGGCACACAGATACGCAGTATTTT; cdr3_aa: CASSVVGLAGHTDTQYF
clone_size: few; v_call: TRBV12-3/TRBV12-4; d_call: TRBD1; j_call: TRBJ2-3; cdr3_nt: TGTGCCAGCGCCCAGGGGGACGAAGTTACGCAGTATTTT; cdr3_aa: CASAQGDEVTQYF
clone_size: .; v_call: TRBV7-8; d_call: .; j_call: TRBJ2-5; cdr3_nt: TGTGCCAGCAGCCCCATGGGACAAGAGACCCAGTACTTC; cdr3_aa: CASSPMGQETQYF
clone_size: .; v_call: TRBV7-2; d_call: .; j_call: TRBJ1-2; cdr3_nt: TGTGCCAGCAGGGAAGGGTCCTCCTATGGCTACACCTTC; cdr3_aa: CASREGSSYGYTF
clone_size: .; v_call: TRBV18; d_call: .; j_call: TRBJ1-1; cdr3_nt: TGTGCCAGCTCACCCATACCAGAGACAGAGGGAAACACTGAAGCTTTCTTT; cdr3_aa: CASSPIPETEGNTEAFF
clone_size: .; v_call: TRBV7-3; d_call: .; j_call: TRBJ2-1; cdr3_nt: TGTGCCAGCAGCCTCGGTGCATTGGCTGAGCAGTTCTTC; cdr3_aa: CASSLGALAEQFF
clone_size: few; v_call: TRBV6-6; d_call: TRBD2; j_call: TRBJ2-7; cdr3_nt: TGTGCCAGCAGTTGGGGGGGAGACTACGAGCAGTACTTC; cdr3_aa: CASSWGGDYEQYF
clone_size: .; v_call: TRBV12-3/TRBV12-4; d_call: .; j_call: TRBJ2-3; cdr3_nt: TGTGCCAGCAGTCTCGTGTACACAGATATGCAGTATTTT; cdr3_aa: CASSLVYTDMQYF
clone_size: few; v_call: TRBV29-1; d_call: .; j_call: TRBJ2-1; cdr3_nt: TGCAGCGTTGAGGGATATAGCAATGAGCAGTTCTTC; cdr3_aa: CSVEGYSNEQFF
clone_size: few; v_call: TRBV5-1; d_call: TRBD1; j_call: TRBJ1-2; cdr3_nt: TGCGCCAGCAGCCCCGATTCGGGACAGCACTATGGCTACACCTTC; cdr3_aa: CASSPDSGQHYGYTF
clone_size: .; v_call: TRBV24-1; d_call: .; j_call: TRBJ1-2; cdr3_nt: TGTGCCACCAGTGATAGTGGTGGCTACACCTTC; cdr3_aa: CATSDSGGYTF
clone_size: .; v_call: TRBV6-1; d_call: .; j_call: TRBJ1-2; cdr3_nt: TGTGCCAGCAGTGAACGGCAGGGTGATGGCTACACCTTC; cdr3_aa: CASSERQGDGYTF
clone_size: few; v_call: TRBV11-2; d_call: TRBD1; j_call: TRBJ2-3; cdr3_nt: TGTGCCAGCAGGCCGGGACAGGGGACAGATACGCAGTATTTT; cdr3_aa: CASRPGQGTDTQYF
clone_size: .; v_call: TRBV6-5; d_call: .; j_call: TRBJ2-1; cdr3_nt: .; cdr3_aa: CASRVAGGAYNEQVF
clone_size: few; v_call: TRBV29-1; d_call: .; j_call: TRBJ1-2; cdr3_nt: TGCAGCGTTAGGCCGGGGGCCGCGGCTGGCTACACCTTC; cdr3_aa: CSVRPGAAAGYTF
clone_size: .; v_call: TRBV20-1; d_call: .; j_call: TRBJ2-4; cdr3_nt: TGCAGTGCGGCTAGGGACGGACAATCAAACATTCAGTACTTC; cdr3_aa: CSAARDGQSNIQYF
clone_size: once; v_call: TRBV7-9; d_call: TRBD1; j_call: TRBJ1-2; cdr3_nt: TGTGCCAGCAGCTTGGCAGGACAGGGGGAAAGCTATGGCTACACCTTC; cdr3_aa: CASSLAGQGESYGYTF
clone_size: few; v_call: TRBV6-2/TRBV6-3; d_call: .; j_call: TRBJ2-6; cdr3_nt: TGTGCCAGCACTGGGGCCAACGTCCTGACTTTC; cdr3_aa: CASTGANVLTF
clone_size: .; v_call: TRBV12-3/TRBV12-4; d_call: .; j_call: TRBJ2-3; cdr3_nt: TGTGCCAGCAGTTTAATGATGCCGGGATCTAGCACAGATACGCAGTATTTT; cdr3_aa: CASSLMMPGSSTDTQYF